These 14 T cell receptor beta chains were all obtained from the same sample, sequenced in a study of radiation and T cells in renal cell carcinoma (dated by TCRdb to about 2020). The time point tag for this specimen amounts to: blood 4 weeks post-SBRT, at nephrectomy. Taken with the paper, the label for treatment or condition translates to: 15 Gy SBRT to primary tumor, nephrectomy 4 weeks later. Preparation of the library involved the immunoSEQ multiplex PCR assay. Imported from immuneACCESS, the table was reduced by TCRdb to in-frame sequences with V and J called. These copies leave out some clones; in studies compared against another copy, an unresolved V gene accounts for under half, and the cause of the remainder is not known. Within this sample are approximately 70,000 clones, with 65% to 80% of them counted one time only. Around 7% of the sample is in the top ten clones. Source: blood, taken from a patient whose treatment included radiotherapy and nephrectomy. Receptor source: a man in his sixties with renal cell carcinoma.

The rearrangement joins TRBV19 to TRBJ1-2, with a weak D call TRBD1 (6 bases). The CDR3 extends over 14 amino acids. Trimming stripped 3 bases from V and 3 bases from J, with 11 bases between. Germline CDR1 LNHDA, CDR2 SQIVND (reference sequence). The CDR3 is CASSITGSDYGYTF. The CDR3 DNA is TGTGCCAGTAGTATCACAGGGTCTGACTATGGCTACACCTTC.

This sequence joins TRBV7-8 and TRBJ2-7, with 9 bases identical to TRBD2. CDR3 length equals 14 residues. V lost 1 base and J lost 7; bases outside the gene matches: 5. CDR1 is SGHVS, CDR2 FQNEAQ, per germline. The CDR3 region is CASSLGLAGKEQYV. CDR3 nucleotide sequence: TGTGCCAGCAGCTTAGGGCTAGCGGGAAAGGAGCAGTACGTC.

The chain employs TRBV9 and TRBJ2-3, with TRBD2 matching 7 bases. Germline V gene lookup returns CDR1 SGDLS and CDR2 YYNGEE. V lost 7 bases to trimming and J lost 5 bases; unmatched junction nucleotides: 7. The CDR3 spans 13 residues. The CDR3 bases are TGTGCCAGCGGGGGGGTAGCGGTAGATACGCAGTATTTT. Amino acids: CASGGVAVDTQYF.

The CDR3 loop is CASSVGPADTQYF. The CDR3 bases are TGTGCCAGCAGCGTAGGCCCCGCAGATACGCAGTATTTT. The rearrangement joins TRBV9 to TRBJ2-3, with no clear D. Germline CDR1 SGDLS, CDR2 YYNGEE. V was shortened by 0 bases and J by 4 bases, with 6 bases between the two germline ends. The CDR3 spans 13 residues.

V and J are TRBV6-4 and TRBJ2-1; 9 positions agree with TRBD1. Germline V gives CDR1 MRHNA, CDR2 SNTAGT. The trim removed 3 bases at V and 8 bases at J, leaving 8 bases unmatched. The CDR3 is 15 residues long. The CDR3, as DNA: TGTGCCAGCAGTGAGGAACAGGGGGCGGGCGATGAGCAGTTCTTC. Translated: CASSEEQGAGDEQFF.

In this sample, this clone turned up once. The chain uses TRBV19 and TRBJ2-3; either TRBD1 or TRBD2 may fit D (5 bases each). CDR1 and CDR2 (germline): LNHDA, SQIVND (reference sequence). Trimming took 8 bases from V and 5 from J, leaving 20 bases between them. The CDR3 is 15 residues long. In nucleotides, the CDR3 is TGTGCCAGTCAGGATAGAGGGGCGAGGGGAGATACGCAGTATTTT. Its protein product is CASQDRGARGDTQYF. Full variable domain (outside the CDR3, taken from reference TRBV19 and TRBJ2-3): DGGITQSPKYLFRKEGQNVTLSCEQNLNHDAMYWYRQDPGQGLRLIYYSQIVNDFQKGDIAEGYSVSREKKESFPLTVTSAQKNPTAFYLCASQDRGARGDTQYFGPGTRLTVL.

This chain uses TRBV30 with TRBJ1-2; 11 bases match TRBD1. The CDR3 is 13 amino acids. V shed 7 bases and J 8 bases; nucleotides not matched to a gene: 9. Germline V lookup: CDR1 GTSNPN, CDR2 SVGIG (reference sequence). CDR3 region: CASRTGGWSGYTF. The DNA of the CDR3 is TGTGCCTCCCGGACAGGGGGCTGGAGCGGCTACACCTTC.

The chain combines TRBV6-6 with TRBJ2-2; TRBD1 aligns across 8 bases. Germline CDR1 is MNHNY and CDR2 is SVGAGI (reference sequence). V dropped 3 bases and J dropped 3; count of bases not matched to a gene: 3. The CDR3 is made up of 15 amino acids. CDR3 amino acids: CASSYSGGDTGELFF. The CDR3 bases are TGTGCCAGCAGTTATTCAGGGGGCGACACCGGGGAGCTGTTTTTT.

There are a few counts of this clone. This chain links TRBV11-2 with TRBJ2-7; 10 positions agree with TRBD1. Germline CDR1 reads SGHAT; CDR2 reads FQNNGV. The ends lost 5 bases at V and 3 bases at J; junction bases unmatched: 4. The CDR3 covers 14 residues. For the CDR3, the DNA is TGTGCCAGCAGCGCGGGACAGGGGTACTACGAGCAGTACGTC. Protein product: CASSAGQGYYEQYV.

V usage is TRBV6-1 and J usage is TRBJ1-4; D is unclear. V lost 5 bases, J lost 0 bases, and 7 bases lay in between. Germline CDR1 MNHNS, CDR2 SASEGT. The CDR3 has 14 amino acids. The CDR3: CASSPEATNEKLFF. CDR3 in DNA: TGTGCCAGCAGTCCAGAGGCAACTAATGAAAAACTGTTTTTT.

In this sample, this clone turned up once. The V gene is TRBV19, the J gene TRBJ1-4; D may be TRBD1 (5 bases). Trimming cost V 5 bases and J 5 bases, with 18 bases left between them. This CDR3 is 16 amino acids long. Germline V lookup: CDR1 LNHDA, CDR2 SQIVND (reference sequence). CDR3 coding DNA: TGTGCCAGTAGTGCACGAACCTGGGAGGGGAATGAAAAACTGTTTTTT. Its protein product is CASSARTWEGNEKLFF.

This clone has more than one count but fewer than ten. V gene TRBV7-8 combines with J gene TRBJ2-1; TRBD2 is a possible D gene (5 bases). This CDR3 comprises 17 residues. CDR1 SGHVS and CDR2 FQNEAQ come from the germline V gene. Trimming cost V 5 bases and J 0 bases, with 17 bases left between them. In DNA form, the CDR3 reads TGTGCCAGCAGCCCACACCCAAAAGACTACTCCTACAATGAGCAGTTCTTC. Its translation is CASSPHPKDYSYNEQFF.

The CDR3 nucleotides read TGTGCCTTCCGCCCAGGGGGGGGGCCCGCAGATACGCAGTATTTT. Residues: CAFRPGGGPADTQYF. The chain combines TRBV30 with TRBJ2-3; D tentatively fits TRBD1 or TRBD2 (7 bases each). The germline gives CDR1 GTSNPN, CDR2 SVGIG (reference sequence). V lost 7 bases and J 4 bases, leaving 21 bases between the germline ends. The CDR3 has 15 residues.

The chain has TRBV28 and TRBJ1-2; 7 bases line up with TRBD1. The germline V gene encodes CDR1 MDHEN and CDR2 SYDVKM. Losses at the gene ends were 5 bases for V and 5 bases for J; bases not matched to a gene: 5. This CDR3 comprises 13 residues. DNA of the CDR3: TGTGCCAGCAGTCGACAGGGACAGTATGGCTACACCTTC. Its translation: CASSRQGQYGYTF.